This entry describes one TCR beta chain. The antigen is unknown. These data are taken from a study of CD8+ T cells in alopecia areata. Findings and caveats of the study: Normal-skin resident alphabeta T cells also appear among scalp sample sequences. Clonality exceeded that of normal scalp in lesional scalp, most notably in alopecia totalis/universalis.

Extraction and reverse transcription of RNA yielded cDNA as the sequencing template. Some clones are missing from TCRdb's copy, which holds only in-frame ones; the method was immunoSEQ multiplex PCR. The table records 150,000 to 200,000 clones, approximately 52% of them present only once. The ends were cut back, 6 bases at V and 1 base at J, with 9 bases in the middle. Germline CDR1 is LNHNV and CDR2 is YYDKDF (reference sequence). The CDR3 extends over 13 amino acids. Treatment in this sample: oral pan-JAK inhibitor, 5-10 mg twice daily. The specimen comprised CD4+ T cells sorted from blood, sampled between weeks 55 and 65, from a patient treated with tofacitinib. The receptor was isolated from a human donor with alopecia areata. This chain joins TRBV15 and TRBJ2-5, with D perhaps being TRBD1 or TRBD2 (5 bases each). CDR3 in amino acids: CATRYGTQETQYF. In nucleotides, the CDR3 is TGTGCCACCAGGTACGGGACCCAAGAGACCCAGTACTTC.